This T cell receptor (beta chain) was documented in a study of human T cells and chemical hapten exposure. Across the study: Slight volume differences across pooled libraries mainly accounted for varying per-sample TCR yields. General study results and limits: No shift was seen in TCRs above 1 in 1000 frequency with DPC sensitization.

Time point: healthy volunteer bleed at 2 weeks. Sequencing started from total RNA isolated from unfractionated whole blood. This clonotype was seen more than once but under ten times. What it binds is not known. Unique molecular identifiers were affixed to discrete cDNA molecules within the library. TCRdb reprocessed the RACE reads via MiXCR and lists one record per CDR3 protein. The repertoire holds approximately 97,000 distinct CDR3 sequences, with about 8.8% as singletons. Trimming removed 2 bases from V and 5 bases from J, with 15 bases in between. The CDR3 runs 14 residues. Germline lookup yields CDR1 DFQATT and CDR2 SNEGSKA (reference sequence).

The specimen was whole blood. The receptor's source is a female donor in good health. Some clones in this sample may be carry-over from other donors' samples. The J gene is TRBJ1-2, the V gene TRBV20-1; perhaps TRBD1 as D (5 bases). CDR3 sequence reads: CSARRQGDPYGYTF. The CDR3 DNA reads as TGCAGTGCTAGAAGGCAGGGAGACCCGTATGGCTACACCTTC.